The T cell receptor beta chain described here comes from a study of early T cells in non-severe SARS-CoV-2 infection. The wider study: Alpha and beta chains were unpaired, from unsorted whole-blood bulk RNA.

The study's findings and limits: Clonotype matching in VDJdb favored anti-spike CD8 responses and did not capture private and CD4 specificities.

Trimming shortened V by 3 bases and J by 2 bases, and 15 bases separated the two germline ends. Germline CDR1 reads DFQATT; CDR2 reads SNEGSKA (reference sequence). The CDR3 has 15 residues. The protocol attached unique molecular identifiers to individual cDNA molecules. MiXCR, run by TCRdb on the 5' RACE reads, gives a single entry per CDR3 protein. The data show 85,000 to 100,000 distinct CDR3 sequences, roughly 11% seen once. This clonotype was counted only a few times. The antigen remains unidentified. The sequence was collected from an adult who was a healthcare worker with PCR-confirmed SARS-CoV-2 infection or an uninfected control (not recorded which). The source material was whole blood, sampled at baseline. The V gene is TRBV20-1, the J gene TRBJ2-3; possible D gene TRBD2, 5 bases. The CDR3 region is CSARDGGTFTDTQYF. CDR3 nucleotides: TGCAGTGCTAGGGACGGAGGAACCTTCACAGATACGCAGTATTTT.